This T cell receptor (beta chain) was sequenced for a study of OX40 agonist ivuxolimab in advanced cancers. Background on the study: Patients got intravenous ivuxolimab at 0.01 to 10 mg/kg every 2 weeks. Regarding the study as a whole: Near-lowest levels of clonal expansion characterized partial responders at 0.1-3.0 mg/kg. The antigens recognized by the expanded peripheral T cells, that is their antigen specificity, were not determined.

V was pared by 4 bases and J by 0 bases, with 7 bases between. CDR1 is MNHNY, CDR2 SVGAGI, per germline (reference sequence). This CDR3 comprises 14 residues. Assay used: immunoSEQ multiplex PCR; TCRdb lists only in-frame clones, some missing. The repertoire includes under 25,000 clones, approximately 80% of them detected once, and 25% to 30% sits in the top ten. A word on this clone: Its antigen remains unknown.

The receptor's source is an adult with an advanced solid tumor such as melanoma, head and neck, liver or kidney cancer. The rearrangement links TRBV6-6 to TRBJ1-3; D ambiguous. The material was CD4+ or CD8+ T cells sorted from blood, obtained in a trial of the OX40 agonist ivuxolimab. The CDR3 protein is CASSFADSGNTIYF. The CDR3 nucleotides read TGTGCCAGCAGTTTTGCCGACTCTGGAAACACCATATATTTT.